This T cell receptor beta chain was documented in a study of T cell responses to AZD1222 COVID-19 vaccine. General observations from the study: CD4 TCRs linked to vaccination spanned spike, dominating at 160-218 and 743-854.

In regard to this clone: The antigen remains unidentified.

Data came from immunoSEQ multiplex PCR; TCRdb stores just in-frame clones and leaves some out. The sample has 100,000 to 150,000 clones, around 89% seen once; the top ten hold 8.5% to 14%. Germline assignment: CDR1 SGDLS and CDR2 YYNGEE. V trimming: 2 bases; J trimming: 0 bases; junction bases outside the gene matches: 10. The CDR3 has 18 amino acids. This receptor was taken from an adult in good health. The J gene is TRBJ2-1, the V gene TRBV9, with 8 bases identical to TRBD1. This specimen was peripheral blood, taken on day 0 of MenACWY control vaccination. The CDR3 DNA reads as TGTGCCAGCAGCGTCGGACAGGGTCCTTTGAGCTCCTACAATGAGCAGTTCTTC. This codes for CASSVGQGPLSSYNEQFF.